A single sample gave rise to the 4 T cell receptor beta chains below, sequenced in a study of blood T cell repertoires in COVID-19. Measured with immunoSEQ multiplex PCR; TCRdb has only the in-frame clones, and not every one. The table includes 170,000 or so clones, 85% to 90% detected once. Specimen: peripheral blood. These receptors were taken from a woman between 18 and 30 years old who had recovered from COVID-19.

The genes are TRBV4-3 and TRBJ2-7; possible D gene TRBD1, 5 bases. The ends were cut back, 0 bases at V and 0 bases at J, with 12 bases in the middle. CDR3 length: 16 residues. Germline V gene sequence: CDR1 LGHNA, CDR2 YSLEER. CDR3 loop: CASSQDSGSSSYEQYF. CDR3 nucleotides: TGCGCCAGCAGCCAAGATTCAGGGTCCAGCTCCTACGAGCAGTACTTC.

This clone has more than one count but fewer than ten. The chain has TRBV9 and TRBJ2-5; TRBD2 aligns across 9 bases. CDR3 length: 15 residues. CDR1 is SGDLS, CDR2 YYNGEE, per germline. V was clipped by 0 bases and J by 2 bases; unmatched bases: 2. CDR3 sequence (DNA): TGTGCCAGCAGCGTAGATAGCGGGGGACAAGAGACCCAGTACTTC. Its translation: CASSVDSGGQETQYF.

The chain joins TRBV28 to TRBJ2-2; 11 bases match TRBD2. The CDR3 spans 16 residues. Unmatched junction bases numbered 8, after V lost 5 bases and J lost 6 bases. Germline V gene sequence: CDR1 MDHEN, CDR2 SYDVKM. Written as DNA, the CDR3 is TGTGCCAGCAGTCCCCAGACTAGCGGGGTCTCCGGGGAGCTGTTTTTT. It encodes CASSPQTSGVSGELFF.

This clone has just one count. The chain employs TRBV2 and TRBJ1-6; D unclear. Germline V gene lookup returns CDR1 SNHLY and CDR2 FYNNEI. The ends were cut back, 2 bases at V and 8 bases at J, with 7 bases in the middle. The CDR3 is made up of 13 amino acids. CDR3 nucleotides: TGTGCCAGCAGTGAAACGGTTTATTCACCCCTCCACTTT. This sequence encodes CASSETVYSPLHF.